This T cell receptor beta chain was identified in a study of blood T cell repertoires in COVID-19. About the research overall: Sites across the United States, Italy and Spain contributed samples from acute and convalescent COVID-19. The analysed material was cDNA or gDNA that came from T cells, B-cell-depleted T cells, or PBMCs.

In the source study's methods: Reference gene primer amplification gave estimated nucleated cell counts. Produced via immunoSEQ multiplex PCR; TCRdb's table is partial and in-frame only. D and trimming were read from the DNA, whereas the V and J calls and clone size are those reported in that table. The sample has around 50,000 clones, around nine tenths seen once. V was trimmed by 2 bases and J by 3 bases, leaving 6 bases between them. The germline CDR1 and CDR2 sequences are SGHTA and FQGTGA. The CDR3 loop spans 13 amino acids. This chain connects TRBV7-3 to TRBJ2-3; D gene ambiguous. The material sequenced was peripheral blood. The origin of this receptor is a man aged 65-85 years with active COVID-19. The CDR3 coding sequence is TGTGCCAGCAGCTTATCCGTTACAGATACGCAGTATTTT. This translates into CASSLSVTDTQYF.